A selection of T cell receptor beta chains follows, all from one sample in a study of shared clonotypes between healthy human individuals. This table comes from immunoSEQ multiplex PCR, and its TCRdb copy is limited to in-frame clones, with some not included. The sample includes around 2.5 million clones, under 95% of them seen just once. The material sequenced was naive CD4+ T cells from PBMCs. The receptors were sampled from a man between 18 and 35 years old in good health. Some clones in this sample may be carry-over from other donors' samples. CDR3s include the opening cysteine and the closing phenylalanine or tryptophan. The D gene is left open where the match is weak. The listing skips clone size in some rows; elsewhere it reads once, few, many or a size class.

v_call	j_call	clone_size	d_call	cdr3_nt	cdr3_aa
TRBV15	TRBJ2-5	-	-	TGTGCCACCAGCAGTCCCTCCGCATTCAAAGAGACCCAGTACTTC	CATSSPSAFKETQYF
TRBV19	TRBJ2-7	-	-	TGTGCCAGTAGGGATCACGGGCGCGAGCAGTACTTC	CASRDHGREQYF
TRBV7-3	TRBJ1-2	few	TRBD1	TGTGCCAGCAGCTTGGGACAGGGGAACTATGGCTACACCTTC	CASSLGQGNYGYTF
TRBV4-2	TRBJ2-4	-	-	TGTGCCAGCAGCCAGCCCGGGAGCCAGGCAAACATTCAGTACTTC	CASSQPGSQANIQYF
TRBV27	TRBJ2-2	-	TRBD1	TGTGCCAGCAGTTTGACAGGGGTGACCACCGGGGAGCTGTTTTTT	CASSLTGVTTGELFF
TRBV2	TRBJ1-1	-	-	TGTGCCAGCAGTGAAGCGCCTCAGGGCACTGAAGCTTTCTTT	CASSEAPQGTEAFF
TRBV2	TRBJ1-1	-	TRBD1	TGTGCCAGCACCCCATTGGGACAGCCGAACACTGAAGCTTTCTTT	CASTPLGQPNTEAFF
TRBV27	TRBJ2-3	-	-	TGTGCCAGCAGACGTTCAGGGGCCACAGATACGCAGTATTTT	CASRRSGATDTQYF
TRBV7-9	TRBJ2-1	-	-	TGTGCCAGCAGCTTAGTTTCCCTTGAGGGGGCCTACAATGAGCAGTTCTTC	CASSLVSLEGAYNEQFF
TRBV18	TRBJ1-2	few	-	TGTGCCAGCTCACCACCGGCAGGGAAGGACGGCTACACCTTC	CASSPPAGKDGYTF
TRBV5-4	TRBJ2-7	-	-	TGTGCCAGCAGCTTCTTTTCCCTAGAGCAGTACTTC	CASSFFSLEQYF
TRBV29-1	TRBJ1-3	-	-	TGCAGCGTTGAATGGTTCGGCGGAGAAACTGGAAACACCATATATTTT	CSVEWFGGETGNTIYF
TRBV5-6	TRBJ2-7	-	-	TGTGCCAGCAGCTTCTACGGCGACCACCCCTCTTACGAGCAGTACTTC	CASSFYGDHPSYEQYF
TRBV5-1	TRBJ2-5	-	TRBD1	TGCGCCAGCAGCACGGACAGGAAAGAGACCCAGTACTTC	CASSTDRKETQYF
TRBV28	TRBJ1-2	-	-	TGTGCCAGCAGTTTATTGGGGTCTTACTATGGCTACACCTTC	CASSLLGSYYGYTF
TRBV9	TRBJ2-1	-	TRBD2	TGTGCCAGCAGCGTTGAGCGGGATTTCGGGAATGAGCAGTTCTTC	CASSVERDFGNEQFF
TRBV5-5	TRBJ2-3	-	-	TGTGCCAGCAGCTTTGGTCGGCCGTGGGGTGCAGATACGCAGTATTTT	CASSFGRPWGADTQYF
TRBV7-7	TRBJ2-4	-	-	TGTGCCAGCAGCCAGGTATGGGAAGAGAACCCAGCCAAAAACATTCAGTACTTC	CASSQVWEENPAKNIQYF
TRBV6-5	TRBJ2-1	-	-	TGTGCCAGCAGTTACCCGGGGAGTGGATCGGGTGAGCAGTTCTTC	CASSYPGSGSGEQFF
TRBV5-1	TRBJ2-7	-	-	TGCGCCAGCAGCCCCCGGGACTTCTTGGCTTCCTACGAGCAGTACTTC	CASSPRDFLASYEQYF
TRBV4-1	TRBJ1-5	once	-	TGCGCCAGCAGCCAAGAAACGAGGGGGGTTCAGCCCCAGCATTTT	CASSQETRGVQPQHF
TRBV2	TRBJ2-5	few	TRBD2	TGTGCCAGCAGTGCGACTAGCGGACAAGAGACCCAGTACTTC	CASSATSGQETQYF
TRBV27	TRBJ1-2	-	TRBD1	TGTGCCAGCAGTTTTAGGGCGACAGGGACGAACTATGGCTACACCTTC	CASSFRATGTNYGYTF
TRBV5-1	TRBJ2-3	-	TRBD1	TGCGCCAGCAGCTCAGCCGGGACAGGGGTAACAGATACGCAGTATTTT	CASSSAGTGVTDTQYF
TRBV6-5	TRBJ2-6	-	-	TGTGCCAGCAGTTACTCCCAGAGCTCTGGGGCCAACGTCCTGACTTTC	CASSYSQSSGANVLTF
TRBV21-1	TRBJ2-2	-	-	TGTGCCAGTGACAGGGGCCTAAACACCGGGGAGCTGTTTTTT	CASDRGLNTGELFF
TRBV27	TRBJ1-2	-	-	TGTGCCACCCTGCCGGATCAAGCGTCCTATGGCTACACCTTC	CATLPDQASYGYTF
TRBV7-3	TRBJ2-2	few	-	TGTGCCAGCAGCTTAAACGACGGGGAGCTGTTTTTT	CASSLNDGELFF
TRBV5-1	TRBJ2-7	once	TRBD2	TGCGCCAGCCGCCTAGATCTAGCGGTATACGAGCAGTACTTC	CASRLDLAVYEQYF
TRBV7-2	TRBJ2-4	-	-	TGTGCCAGCAGCTTACTTCCGAGGCCAGGGGCCGTGGTCAAAAACATTCAGTACTTC	CASSLLPRPGAVVKNIQYF